A selection of T cell receptor beta chains follows, all from one sample in a study of Graves' ophthalmopathy and Graves' hyperthyroidism. MiXCR, run by TCRdb on the multiplex PCR reads, gives a single entry per CDR3 protein. The data show roughly 380,000 distinct CDR3 sequences, 15% seen once. Sequenced: peripheral blood. The receptors were gathered from a woman younger than 35 with stable Graves' hyperthyroidism. The CDR3 runs from the conserved cysteine through the conserved F or W. D genes are given only for firm matches. Clone size is not always given. Where it is, it says once, few, many or a class for expanded clones.

size	V	J	D	DNA	CDR3
once	TRBV6-2/TRBV6-3	TRBJ2-5	TRBD2	TGTGCCAGCAGTAACGGACTAGCGGCCTCGGAGGCCCAGTACTTC	CASSNGLAASEAQYF
many	TRBV5-1	TRBJ2-7	TRBD2	TGCGCCAGCAGCAAGGGAGGGCGGGACTACGAGCAGTACTTC	CASSKGGRDYEQYF
many	TRBV6-1	TRBJ1-5	NA	TGTGCCAGCCTTCTGGGCCCCATTGATCAGCCCCAGCATTTT	CASLLGPIDQPQHF
NA	TRBV7-9	TRBJ1-1	TRBD1	TGTGCCAGCAGCTTAAGTACAGGGGGATTCGGGACTTTCTTT	CASSLSTGGFGTFF
many	TRBV12-3/TRBV12-4	TRBJ2-7	NA	TGTGCCAGCATCAAGACAGAGGTCCTTCCCCCTACTTCCTACGAGCAGTACTTC	CASIKTEVLPPTSYEQYF
many	TRBV7-3	TRBJ1-1	TRBD1	TGTGCCAGCTGTAGGGGGACAGGGAACACTGAAGCTTTCTTT	CASCRGTGNTEAFF
many	TRBV6-1	TRBJ2-7	NA	TGTGCCAGCAGGGGGGGGGCAGGGAAGACCCGCTACGAGCAGTACTTC	CASRGGAGKTRYEQYF
few	TRBV5-5	TRBJ2-7	NA	TGTGCCAGCAGCTTGGACGGGGCGCGGAGGTACGAGCAGTACTTC	CASSLDGARRYEQYF
many	TRBV11-2	TRBJ1-1	NA	TGTGCCAGCAGCCGGTCGACAGAAACGAGGGCTTTCTTT	CASSRSTETRAFF
many	TRBV2	TRBJ1-6	NA	TGTGCCACAGGCATTAATTCACCCCTCCACTTT	CATGINSPLHF
many	TRBV7-2	TRBJ2-7	TRBD2	TGTGCCAGCAGCTTAATGGCGGGGGGGCCGGGGGAGCAGTACTTC	CASSLMAGGPGEQYF
many	TRBV12-3/TRBV12-4	TRBJ1-1	TRBD1	TGTGCCAGCAGTTTAGATCCAGGGGGCTTCACTGAAGCTTTCTTT	CASSLDPGGFTEAFF
many	TRBV6-1	TRBJ1-2	NA	TGTGCCAGCAGTGATTGGGGCGTGGGCTATGGCTACACCTTC	CASSDWGVGYGYTF
many	TRBV5-1	TRBJ2-2	NA	TGCGCCAGCAGCTTGGTCCAGGGTACCGGGGAGCTGTTTTTT	CASSLVQGTGELFF
many	TRBV5-1	TRBJ1-1	NA	TGCGCCAGCAGCCTATCGGCCCATGGGGACACTGAAGCTTTCTTT	CASSLSAHGDTEAFF
NA	TRBV19	TRBJ1-2	NA	TGTGCCAGTAGTATTGAGGGGGTTGGCTACACCTTC	CASSIEGVGYTF
few	TRBV7-9	TRBJ2-7	NA	TGTGCCAGCAGCTTAGTGGAACGTTGGTACGAGCAGTACTTC	CASSLVERWYEQYF
many	TRBV14	TRBJ2-7	NA	TGTGCCAGCAGCCAAGTTTGGGGGTACGAGCAGTACTTC	CASSQVWGYEQYF
many	TRBV12-3/TRBV12-4	TRBJ2-2	TRBD2	TGTGCCAGCAGTGGACTAGCGGGGGAGCTGTTTTTT	CASSGLAGELFF
many	TRBV20-1	TRBJ1-2	NA	TGCAGTGGGCAGTTGGAGGGCGGGAATGTTGGCTACACCTTC	CSGQLEGGNVGYTF
many	TRBV24-1	TRBJ2-5	NA	TGTGCCACCAGTCATAGCCCGGAAGAGACCCAGTACTTC	CATSHSPEETQYF
NA	TRBV2	TRBJ1-1	TRBD1	TGTGCCAGCAGTGAAGGCTTGACAGGGGAAGCTTTCTTT	CASSEGLTGEAFF
many	TRBV12-3/TRBV12-4	TRBJ1-1	NA	TGTGCCAGCACTTCGATCAGGGGCGTGGGATATACTGAAGCTTTCTTT	CASTSIRGVGYTEAFF
many	TRBV6-5	TRBJ1-5	NA	TGTGCCAGCAGTTACACCAGGAGGAGCAATCAGCCCCAGCATTTT	CASSYTRRSNQPQHF
NA	TRBV24-1	TRBJ2-7	NA	TGTGCCACGAGAAGAACAGAGATTCTAAACTACGAGCAGTACTTC	CATRRTEILNYEQYF
many	TRBV5-1	TRBJ1-1	NA	TGCGCCAGCAGCTTGGGTGCGGGAGTCATGAACACTGAAGCTTTCTTT	CASSLGAGVMNTEAFF
many	TRBV7-9	TRBJ1-1	NA	TGTGCCAGCAGCTTCCCTTCGGGCACTGAAGCTTTCTTT	CASSFPSGTEAFF
NA	TRBV11-2	TRBJ1-2	NA	TGTGCCAGCAGCTTAGACTGGAGAACCAATTATGGCTACACCTTC	CASSLDWRTNYGYTF
many	TRBV12-3/TRBV12-4	TRBJ1-2	NA	TGTGCCAGCAGCAACCCCCCGGGACAAATCTATGGCTACACCTTC	CASSNPPGQIYGYTF
many	TRBV7-2	TRBJ2-5	NA	TGTGCCAGCAGCTTAGACCCCTTAGAGACCCAGTACTTC	CASSLDPLETQYF
many	TRBV14	TRBJ1-5	NA	TGTGCCAGCAGCCAAAATCCCTGCAATCAGCCCCAGCATTTT	CASSQNPCNQPQHF
NA	TRBV6-1	TRBJ1-1	NA	TGTGCCAGCAGTCGGGTCGCGGACACTGAAGCTTTCTTT	CASSRVADTEAFF
many	TRBV28	TRBJ2-2	NA	TGTGCCAGCAGTCTCCGGACGGGAAACAACGCGAACACCGGGGAGCTGTTTTTT	CASSLRTGNNANTGELFF
many	TRBV29-1	TRBJ1-1	NA	TGCAGCGTTGGCCCCTTGGACAGAATGAACACTGAAGCTTTCTTT	CSVGPLDRMNTEAFF
many	TRBV7-2	TRBJ2-4	NA	TGTGCCAGCAGCTTAGCGGAGGCTCCAGCCAAAAACATTCAGTACTTC	CASSLAEAPAKNIQYF
many	TRBV24-1	TRBJ1-5	NA	TGTGCCACCAGTGACCTTGAATGGCAGCCCCAGCATTTT	CATSDLEWQPQHF
many	TRBV6-1	TRBJ1-3	NA	TGTGCCAGCAGGACACAGGGCTCTGGAAACACCATATATTTT	CASRTQGSGNTIYF
many	TRBV20-1	TRBJ1-1	NA	TGCAGTGCTAGAGATACGGGCAGGGGAGGCGGTGAAGCTTTCTTT	CSARDTGRGGGEAFF
many	TRBV14	TRBJ1-1	TRBD1	TGTGCCAGCAGCTCCCTGGGACAGGCGAACACTGAAGCTTTCTTT	CASSSLGQANTEAFF
few	TRBV29-1	TRBJ1-1	TRBD1	TGCAGCGTGGCCTACGAGGGACAGGGGGGAACTGAAGCTTTCTTT	CSVAYEGQGGTEAFF
NA	TRBV15	TRBJ2-5	NA	TGTGCCACCAGCAGCCTAGACAGTCGAGAGACCCAGTACTTC	CATSSLDSRETQYF
once	TRBV6-1	TRBJ2-2	NA	TGTGCCACCAGGGTTGATGGTACCGGGGAGCTGTTTTTT	CATRVDGTGELFF